The 31 T cell receptor beta chains in this list originate from one sample, sequenced in a study of cytomegalovirus exposure and HLA in healthy donors (dated by TCRdb to about 2017). The method was the immunoSEQ multiplex PCR assay. For the multiplex PCR, a mixture combining 60 forward primers for TCR Vbeta segments and 13 reverse primers for TCR Jbeta segments was used. This immuneACCESS table, as held by TCRdb, lists in-frame sequences with V and J called but not all clones. Of the missing ones, under half trace to an unresolved V gene in checked studies; the others have no known cause. The sample includes 95,000 to 110,000 clones, with around 78% observed a single time. About 8% of the sample rests with the top ten. Sequencing input: PBMCs. Receptors were obtained from a man aged 25-45 years in good health and CMV-seronegative.

This chain links TRBV21-1 with TRBJ2-7; the table's D call TRBD2 went unverified against the DNA. TRBV21-1 is reported as a pseudogene. The CDR3 sequence is 16 residues long. The CDR3 bases are TGTGCCAGCAGCAAAGTGAGTAGCGGGGTTCTGGACGAGCAGTACTTC. Translating gives CASSKVSSGVLDEQYF.

CDR3 bases: TGTGCCAGCAGCTCGGTGACAGGGGCTCAAGAGACCCAGTACTTC. Translating gives CASSSVTGAQETQYF. The genes are TRBV5-4 and TRBJ2-5, with 8 bases that match TRBD1. Germline values: CDR1 SGHNT, CDR2 YYREEE (reference sequence). There are 15 residues in the CDR3. V shed 3 bases and J 2 bases; nucleotides not matched to a gene: 6.

The chain couples TRBV6-5 to TRBJ2-2, with 9 bases fitting TRBD2. The CDR3 consists of 13 residues. With V trimmed by 6 bases and J by 7 bases, 3 bases remained unmatched. CDR1 is MNHEY, CDR2 SVGAGI, per germline. Here the CDR3 DNA reads TGTGCCAGCAGCCGACTAGCGGACGGGGAGCTGTTTTTT. It codes for CASSRLADGELFF.

The table lists this clone with a few counts. The rearrangement links TRBV5-4 to TRBJ2-1, with 13 bases matching TRBD2. Germline values: CDR1 SGHNT, CDR2 YYREEE (reference sequence). V shed 0 bases, J shed 0 bases, and the junction held 3 bases outside the gene matches. The CDR3 runs 18 residues. The CDR3 sequence is CASSLGLAGGTSYNEQFF. In DNA form, the CDR3 reads TGTGCCAGCAGCTTGGGACTAGCGGGAGGCACCTCCTACAATGAGCAGTTCTTC.

The chain uses TRBV27 and TRBJ1-4; D gene ambiguous. Germline V gene lookup returns CDR1 MNHEY and CDR2 SMNVEV (reference sequence). V was trimmed by 8 bases and J by 8 bases, leaving 15 bases between them. This CDR3 spans 13 amino acids. The CDR3 DNA is TGTGCCAGCTCGATGCGGGGAGGGGAAAAACTGTTTTTT. Residues: CASSMRGGEKLFF.

The chain couples TRBV19 to TRBJ2-6; weak D call: TRBD1 (6 bases). The germline gives CDR1 LNHDA, CDR2 SQIVND (reference sequence). This CDR3 has 16 amino acids. The germline V and J ends were trimmed by 5 bases and 1 base, with 12 bases remaining between them. CDR3 region: CASSATRGSGANVLTF. DNA of the CDR3: TGTGCCAGTAGTGCAACCAGGGGATCTGGGGCCAACGTCCTGACTTTC.

This chain uses TRBV5-4 with TRBJ2-3; 7 positions match TRBD2. The CDR3 loop spans 16 amino acids. Germline values: CDR1 SGHNT, CDR2 YYREEE (reference sequence). The ends lost 1 base at V and 1 base at J; junction bases unmatched: 6. This chain's CDR3 is CASSLKWAGGTDTQYF. The DNA for the CDR3 is TGTGCCAGCAGCTTGAAATGGGCGGGGGGCACAGATACGCAGTATTTT.

This clone was detected a few times. The chain is built from TRBV2 and TRBJ1-5; perhaps TRBD1 as D (6 bases). Germline loops: CDR1 SNHLY, CDR2 FYNNEI. The V end was cut by 5 bases, the J end by 2 bases, with 13 bases between. The CDR3 is 15 residues long. DNA for the CDR3: TGTGCCAGCAGTACGCAGGGGTACGGCAATCAGCCCCAGCATTTT. Its protein is CASSTQGYGNQPQHF.

This chain links TRBV7-9 with TRBJ2-1; 13 bases align to TRBD2. Germline V gene data show CDR1 as SEHNR and CDR2 as FQNEAQ (reference sequence). V dropped 5 bases and J dropped 13; count of bases not matched to a gene: 8. This CDR3 is built from 14 residues. CDR3 region: CASSPRTSGGVQFF. The CDR3 DNA reads as TGTGCCAGCAGCCCACGGACTAGCGGGGGAGTACAGTTCTTC.

The CDR3 nucleotides read TGTGCCACCAGGGACAGGGAACGCTATGGCTACACCTTC. As protein: CATRDRERYGYTF. This chain connects TRBV10-3 to TRBJ1-2, with TRBD1 identical over 9 bases. Germline V gene lookup returns CDR1 ENHRY and CDR2 SYGVKD. This CDR3 comprises 13 residues. V lost 10 bases to trimming and J lost 4 bases; unmatched junction nucleotides: 7.

This clone has just a few counts. The genes are TRBV28 and TRBJ1-5; a weak D match, TRBD1 (6 bases). This CDR3 contains 16 residues. The germline V gene has CDR1 MDHEN and CDR2 SYDVKM. Trimming shortened V by 2 bases and J by 4 bases, and 15 bases separated the two germline ends. The CDR3 bases are TGTGCCAGCAGTTTACCACGGACAGAACGAAATCAGCCCCAGCATTTT. Its protein is CASSLPRTERNQPQHF.

This sequence joins TRBV5-4 and TRBJ2-7; possibly TRBD2 for D (6 bases). The CDR3 sequence is 15 residues long. In germline, CDR1 is SGHNT, CDR2 YYREEE (reference sequence). V lost 1 base, J lost 2 bases, and 13 bases lay in between. CDR3 sequence: CASSLLGGMAYEQYF. As DNA, the CDR3 is TGTGCCAGCAGCTTGCTGGGCGGGATGGCCTACGAGCAGTACTTC.

This chain joins TRBV4-2 and TRBJ1-6, with D tentatively TRBD1 (5 bases). This CDR3 has 14 residues. The V end was cut by 8 bases, the J end by 7 bases, with 15 bases between. CDR1 and CDR2 from the germline V gene are LGHNA and YNFKEQ. The CDR3 bases are TGTGCCAGCCTGGGAGGGGAACGGAATTCACCCCTCCACTTT. As protein: CASLGGERNSPLHF.

There are a few counts of this clone. The V and J genes are TRBV7-3 and TRBJ2-3, with TRBD2 identical over 13 bases. CDR3 length: 16 amino acids. The V gene end was trimmed by 5 bases and the J gene end by 6 bases; junction bases not matched to a gene: 8. Per germline, CDR1 SGHTA and CDR2 FQGTGA. The CDR3 DNA sequence: TGTGCCAGCAGCCAAACTAGCGGGGGGGCTGGGGATACGCAGTATTTT. Residues: CASSQTSGGAGDTQYF.

V usage is TRBV2 and J usage is TRBJ2-5, with D possibly being TRBD2 (5 bases). There are 16 residues in the CDR3. Germline loops: CDR1 SNHLY, CDR2 FYNNEI. V lost 3 bases to trimming and J lost 2 bases, with 16 bases between them. CDR3: CASSDNGLSGQETQYF. In DNA, the CDR3 is TGTGCCAGCAGTGATAACGGACTTTCTGGTCAAGAGACCCAGTACTTC. Using reference TRBV2 and TRBJ2-5 for the parts outside the CDR3, the full variable domain is EPEVTQTPSHQVTQMGQEVILRCVPISNHLYFYWYRQILGQKVEFLVSFYNNEISEKSEIFDDQFSVERPDGSNFTLKIRSTKLEDSAMYFCASSDNGLSGQETQYFGPGTRLLVL.

This clone was seen a few times. The chain has TRBV2 and TRBJ2-7; no definite D call. The V and J ends lost 4 bases and 2 bases respectively, with 12 bases between them. The CDR3 length is 14 residues. Germline CDR1 SNHLY, CDR2 FYNNEI. The DNA of the CDR3 is TGTGCCAGCAGTGTGAACGGTGGGCCCTACGAGCAGTACTTC. Translating it yields CASSVNGGPYEQYF.

The chain carries TRBV7-8 and TRBJ1-1; the match to TRBD1 covers 8 bases. This CDR3 contains 15 residues. Per germline, CDR1 SGHVS and CDR2 FQNEAQ. After removal of 4 bases from V and 2 bases from J, the junction contained 6 bases not matched to a gene. CDR3 in DNA: TGTGCCAGCAGCTCCCGAGGACAGGGTAACACTGAAGCTTTCTTT. Translated: CASSSRGQGNTEAFF.

This sequence joins TRBV27 and TRBJ1-2; 9 bases fit TRBD1. Germline CDR1 reads MNHEY; CDR2 reads SMNVEV (reference sequence). The CDR3 is 13 amino acids. Trimming removed 6 bases from V and 8 bases from J; junction bases left unmatched: 7. In nucleotides, the CDR3 is TGTGCCAGCAGCCAGAACAGGGGGCTGGGCTACACCTTC. This encodes CASSQNRGLGYTF.

J is TRBJ2-7 and V is TRBV5-4, with 10 nucleotides matching TRBD1. V was clipped by 5 bases and J by 5 bases; unmatched bases: 10. The CDR3 contains 15 residues. Per germline, CDR1 SGHNT and CDR2 YYREEE (reference sequence). The CDR3 coding sequence is TGTGCCAGCAGAGCTACCGGGACAGGGGTGGACGAGCAGTACTTC. Its translation is CASRATGTGVDEQYF.

The V call is TRBV12-5, the J call TRBJ1-5; TRBD1 agrees at 7 bases. The germline V gene has CDR1 LGHNT and CDR2 FRNRAP. The J segment lost 4 bases and the V segment lost 1 base, leaving 1 base of the junction unmatched. The CDR3 runs 14 residues. CDR3 protein: CASGLEQGNQPQHF. CDR3 DNA: TGTGCTAGTGGTTTGGAACAGGGGAATCAGCCCCAGCATTTT. The entire variable domain, with the rest obtained from reference TRBV12-5 and TRBJ1-5, is as follows: DARVTQTPRHKVTEMGQEVTMRCQPILGHNTVFWYRQTMMQGLELLAYFRNRAPLDDSGMPKDRFSAEMPDATLATLKIQPSEPRDSAVYFCASGLEQGNQPQHFGDGTRLSIL.

The V and J genes are TRBV5-8 and TRBJ2-1; 7 bases are a match to TRBD2. The CDR3 length is 13 residues. Trimming took 7 bases from V and 4 from J; bases not matched to a gene: 5. Germline V gene sequence: CDR1 SGHTS, CDR2 YDEGEE. CDR3 residues: CASRDYSYNEQFF. CDR3 bases: TGTGCCAGCCGGGACTACTCGTACAATGAGCAGTTCTTC.

About this clone: The same CDR3 is also encoded by other DNA sequences in this sample. V and J are TRBV5-1 and TRBJ1-5; D is unresolved. Germline V gene sequence: CDR1 SGHRS, CDR2 YFSETQ. The CDR3 is 15 residues long. The V gene lost 1 base and the J gene lost 0 bases, with 8 bases spanning the gap. The CDR3: CASSLRGLSNQPQHF. As DNA, the CDR3 is TGCGCCAGCAGCTTGCGGGGTCTTAGCAATCAGCCCCAGCATTTT.

This rearrangement joins TRBV25-1 to TRBJ1-1; a possible D gene is TRBD1 (5 bases). Germline CDR1 and CDR2: MGHDK and SYGVNS. There are 17 residues in the CDR3. V gave up 2 bases and J gave up 11 bases, with 27 bases separating them. The CDR3: CASSETPNGGQGKGAFF. CDR3 in DNA: TGTGCCAGCAGTGAAACCCCAAACGGTGGGCAGGGTAAGGGCGCTTTCTTT.

The chain is built from TRBV2 and TRBJ2-6; unclear D gene. Germline V gives CDR1 SNHLY, CDR2 FYNNEI. The CDR3 has 14 amino acids. V lost 7 bases to trimming and J lost 1 base, with 8 bases between them. CDR3 sequence reads: CASNQLSGANVLTF. The CDR3 DNA sequence: TGTGCCAGCAACCAGTTATCTGGGGCCAACGTCCTGACTTTC. Using reference TRBV2 and TRBJ2-6 for the parts outside the CDR3, the full variable domain is EPEVTQTPSHQVTQMGQEVILRCVPISNHLYFYWYRQILGQKVEFLVSFYNNEISEKSEIFDDQFSVERPDGSNFTLKIRSTKLEDSAMYFCASNQLSGANVLTFGAGSRLTVL.

As to this clone: In the same sample, other DNA sequences code for this CDR3. The rearrangement links TRBV28 to TRBJ2-5; 8 nucleotides match TRBD1. TRBJ2-7 explains the end of the DNA better; the J call may be wrong. The CDR3 contains 14 residues. Germline assignment: CDR1 MDHEN and CDR2 SYDVKM. Here the CDR3 DNA reads TGTGCCAGCAGTCCGGGGACAGGATCCTACGAGCAGTACTTC. It encodes CASSPGTGSYEQYF.

The J gene is TRBJ1-5, the V gene TRBV15; 9 bases fit TRBD1. Germline V CDR1 and CDR2: LNHNV, YYDKDF (reference sequence). The CDR3 spans 15 residues. V was clipped by 2 bases and J by 7 bases; unmatched bases: 6. The CDR3 region has the DNA TGTGCCACCAGCAGACCGGGACAGGGAGGACAGCCCCAGCATTTT. It translates to CATSRPGQGGQPQHF.

This chain links TRBV19 with TRBJ2-5; D is undetermined. The V gene lost 1 base and the J gene lost 5 bases, with 14 bases spanning the gap. This CDR3 region has 15 residues. Germline assignment: CDR1 LNHDA and CDR2 SQIVND (reference sequence). This CDR3 is CASSIASEPSETQYF. CDR3 nucleotides: TGTGCCAGTAGTATAGCCTCGGAGCCTTCGGAGACCCAGTACTTC.

The chain has TRBV7-9 and TRBJ1-1; D gene ambiguous. V lost 7 bases, J lost 1 base, and 10 bases lay in between. The CDR3 has 13 residues. Looked up from germline, CDR1 is SEHNR and CDR2 is FQNEAQ (reference sequence). CDR3 residues: CASISGRNTEAFF. CDR3 sequence (DNA): TGTGCCAGCATATCTGGTAGGAACACTGAAGCTTTCTTT.

The rearrangement links TRBV7-7 to TRBJ2-5; 10 bases agree with TRBD1. The V and J ends lost 1 base and 6 bases, in that order; junction bases with no gene match: 14. Germline V lookup: CDR1 SSHAT, CDR2 FNYEAQ (reference sequence). The CDR3 runs to 18 residues. DNA of the CDR3: TGTGCCAGCAGCTTAGGCATGGCGGGGACAGGGGTGATGAAGACCCAGTACTTC. Translating it yields CASSLGMAGTGVMKTQYF.

The V gene is TRBV6-1, the J gene TRBJ2-3, with 8 bases fitting TRBD2. The CDR3 contains 14 residues. V lost 2 bases to trimming and J lost 7 bases; unmatched junction nucleotides: 5. Germline CDR1 reads MNHNS; CDR2 reads SASEGT. For the CDR3, the DNA is TGTGCCAGCAGTGAACTGGTAGCGGGGCATACGCAGTATTTT. Translated: CASSELVAGHTQYF.

The chain carries TRBV30 and TRBJ2-3; TRBD2 matches 15 bases. This CDR3 is 14 amino acids long. J lost 6 bases, V lost 5 bases, and 3 bases had no gene match. CDR1 and CDR2 (germline): GTSNPN, SVGIG (reference sequence). CDR3 amino acids: CAWGLAGGQDTQYF. The CDR3 bases are TGTGCCTGGGGACTAGCGGGGGGGCAGGATACGCAGTATTTT.